This T cell receptor (beta chain) is drawn from a study of CD8+ T cells in alopecia areata (dated by TCRdb to between 2018 and 2020). For context, the study as a whole: The treated patients took part in an open-label pilot trial in which moderate-to-severe alopecia areata was treated with oral tofacitinib at 5 to 10 mg twice daily. immunoSEQ multiplex PCR using 35 Vbeta forward primers and 13 Jbeta reverse primers was used to amplify TCRbeta CDR3 regions. Tofacitinib-treated patients had biopsies at baseline and at 4 and 24 weeks of treatment, with a later scalp biopsy in several patients. Clonality in the scalp was compared among normal scalp (n=4), patchy alopecia areata scalp (n=8), and alopecia totalis/universalis scalp (n=8). In both human patients and the C3H/HeJ mouse model, the study applied high-throughput TCRbeta sequencing to look at T cell clonal expansion in alopecia areata. In humans, TCRbeta sequencing was performed on scalp tissue and on sorted CD4+ and CD8+ peripheral blood T cells from healthy controls and from patients with patchy or totalis/universalis alopecia areata. RNA was extracted with the PAXgene miRNA kit for fixed scalp, the miRNeasy kit for PBMCs, and the RNeasy kit for mouse skin. Tofacitinib was administered for 6 to 18 months, and 6 months of follow-up off drug were then conducted to assess delayed response and recurrence. Broader findings and caveats from the paper: Shared TCR sequences between patients were less evident than in mice, which may be partly attributable to HLA diversity in the patient population. Unlike mouse skin, which is dominated by gammadelta T cells, normal human skin has resident alphabeta T cells that are also sequenced, and this complicates analysis of the scalp TCR repertoire. Compared with normal scalp, lesional scalp had higher clonality and more expanded CD8+ clones, particularly in alopecia totalis/universalis, a pattern that suggests antigenic drive.

The table lists this clone with a few counts. This clone's antigen is unknown. Base qualities are not at hand, and no much larger clone is one base apart. The sample has other DNA sequences that encode this CDR3 too. Preparation of the library involved the immunoSEQ multiplex PCR assay. RNA was extracted from all samples and reverse transcribed into cDNA, which served as template for TCR sequencing. SuperScript III was used for first-strand cDNA synthesis, primed with a 2:1 mix of oligo-dT and random hexamers. A synthetic immune receptor repertoire was used to assess amplification bias, and residual bias was removed computationally. The paper's data handling went like this. Raw reads were preprocessed to remove errors, and CDR3 was defined by IMGT conventions from the conserved cysteine to phenylalanine. Clonality was calculated as 1 minus Shannon entropy normalized by log2 of the number of productive unique TCRs. Whether each scalp clone was CD4 or CD8 was inferred by checking scalp TCRbeta sequences against the CD4 and CD8 repertoires from sorted blood. What TCRdb holds here is the immuneACCESS table cut down to in-frame rearrangements. Part of the clones is not present; checked against another copy, under half of the missing clones reflect an unresolved V gene, and the others are unexplained. That table gives V, J and clone size, and the DNA gave D and trimming. This sample is represented by more than 150,000 clones; 40% to 60% of them were singletons. The ten largest clonotypes hold roughly a fifth of the sample.

Taken with the paper, the label for time point translates to: baseline before oral tofacitinib. Peripheral blood and lesional scalp punch biopsies were obtained from patients with alopecia areata. PBMCs were isolated by density centrifugation and stained for CD3, CD4 and CD8, after which CD4+ and CD8+ T cells were sorted on a FACSAria. This clonotype was obtained from a human donor with alopecia areata. Sequenced material: CD8+ T cells sorted from blood, taken at week 0.

This receptor has the CDR3 CAWSTGQGNTEAFF. DNA sequence: TGTGCCTGGAGCACGGGACAGGGGAACACTGAAGCTTTCTTT. The rearranged chain carries TRBV30 and TRBJ1-1, with 9 junctional bases fitting TRBD1. The CDR3, from cysteine to phenylalanine, totals 14 residues. CDR3 DNA is the only sequence kept; it has 42 bases, read in frame from the first base. Trimmed from V: 3 bases; trimmed from J: 1 base; junction bases lacking a gene match: 3. From the germline V gene (reference sequence), CDR1 is GTSNPN and CDR2 is SVGIG.